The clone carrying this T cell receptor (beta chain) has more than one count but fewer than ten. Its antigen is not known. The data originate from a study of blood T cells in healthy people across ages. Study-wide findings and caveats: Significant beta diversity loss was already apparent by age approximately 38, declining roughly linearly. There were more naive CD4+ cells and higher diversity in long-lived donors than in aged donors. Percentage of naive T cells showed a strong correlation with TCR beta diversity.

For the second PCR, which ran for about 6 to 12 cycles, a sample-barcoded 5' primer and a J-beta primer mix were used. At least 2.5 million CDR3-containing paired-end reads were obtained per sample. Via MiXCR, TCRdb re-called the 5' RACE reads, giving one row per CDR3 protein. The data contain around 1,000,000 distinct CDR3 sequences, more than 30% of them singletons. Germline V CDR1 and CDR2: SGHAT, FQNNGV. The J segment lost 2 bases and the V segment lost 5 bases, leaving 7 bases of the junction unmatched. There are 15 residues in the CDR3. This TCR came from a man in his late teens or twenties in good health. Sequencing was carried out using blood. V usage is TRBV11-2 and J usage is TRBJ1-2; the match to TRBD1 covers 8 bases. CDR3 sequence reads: CASSKTGDLNYGYTF. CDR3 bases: TGTGCCAGCAGCAAGACAGGGGATTTAAACTATGGCTACACCTTC.